These T cell receptor beta chains were read from a single sample in a study of cytomegalovirus exposure and HLA in healthy donors. Profiling relied on immunoSEQ multiplex PCR, and the TCRdb table lists in-frame clones only, not all of them. The sample has 150,000 or so clones; over 60% are singletons. Sequenced: PBMCs. All receptors come from a girl aged 5-17 years in good health and CMV-seronegative. Both conserved end residues are part of each CDR3. The D gene is left open where the match is weak. Clone size is not always given. Where it is, it says once, few, many or a class for expanded clones.

J: TRBJ1-3; size: .; D: .; V: TRBV11-3; DNA: TGTGCCAGCAGCTTAGACGGGGGAACCTCTGGAAACACCATATATTTT; CDR3: CASSLDGGTSGNTIYF
J: TRBJ2-1; size: .; D: .; V: TRBV4-1; DNA: TGCGCCAGCAGCCAAGTCAGCGGTGGACACAATGAGCAGTTCTTC; CDR3: CASSQVSGGHNEQFF
J: TRBJ2-5; size: few; D: .; V: TRBV29-1; DNA: TGCAGCGTTTTTAGGCAGGGTGTAAAGACCCAGTACTTC; CDR3: CSVFRQGVKTQYF
J: TRBJ2-7; size: .; D: .; V: TRBV30; DNA: TGTGCCTGGAGTGCCCAGAAGTACGAGCAGTACTTC; CDR3: CAWSAQKYEQYF
J: TRBJ1-1; size: once; D: .; V: TRBV11-3; DNA: TGTGCCAGCAGCTTAAGGGGAGGTACTGAAGCTTTCTTT; CDR3: CASSLRGGTEAFF
J: TRBJ1-5; size: .; D: .; V: TRBV16; DNA: TGTGCCAGCAGCCATTCAGGCAACCAGCCCCAGCATTTT; CDR3: CASSHSGNQPQHF
J: TRBJ2-5; size: .; D: TRBD1; V: TRBV11-2; DNA: TGTGCCAGCAGCTTAGGAGAGACGGGACAGGGAGTGGAGACCCAGTACTTC; CDR3: CASSLGETGQGVETQYF
J: TRBJ2-7; size: .; D: TRBD1; V: TRBV9; DNA: TGTGCCAGCAGCCTCGACCCTACAGGGGACTCCTACGAGCAGTACTTC; CDR3: CASSLDPTGDSYEQYF
J: TRBJ1-4; size: .; D: .; V: TRBV2; DNA: TGTGCCAGCAGTGCGTACAGCACTAATGAAAAACTGTTTTTT; CDR3: CASSAYSTNEKLFF
J: TRBJ2-1; size: .; D: .; V: TRBV28; DNA: TGTGCCAGCAGTGTCCAGAGGTATGAGCAGTTCTTC; CDR3: CASSVQRYEQFF
J: TRBJ1-2; size: .; D: .; V: TRBV29-1; DNA: TGCAGCGTTGGGACAGAGGGTGGCTACACCTTC; CDR3: CSVGTEGGYTF
J: TRBJ1-1; size: .; D: TRBD1; V: TRBV4-2; DNA: TGTGCCAGCAGCCGAACAGGGGGAAGATACCCCACTGAAGCTTTCTTT; CDR3: CASSRTGGRYPTEAFF
J: TRBJ1-1; size: .; D: TRBD1; V: TRBV6-1; DNA: TGTGCCAGCAGTGAAGGACAGGGTTTGAACACTGAAGCTTTCTTT; CDR3: CASSEGQGLNTEAFF
J: TRBJ2-6; size: few; D: TRBD1; V: TRBV27; DNA: TGTGCCAGCACCCTGACGCACAGGGGGCTGTTGGGGGCCAACGTCCTGACTTTC; CDR3: CASTLTHRGLLGANVLTF
J: TRBJ2-1; size: once; D: TRBD1; V: TRBV11-2; DNA: TGTGCCAGCAGCTTAGATGGGACAGGGGGCTGGTATGAGCAGTTCTTC; CDR3: CASSLDGTGGWYEQFF
J: TRBJ2-5; size: .; D: .; V: TRBV19; DNA: TGTGCCAGTAGTGAGCAATCTAGCGCACCTGAGACCCAGTACTTC; CDR3: CASSEQSSAPETQYF
J: TRBJ1-5; size: .; D: TRBD1; V: TRBV4-1; DNA: TGCGCCAGCAGCCGAATTGACAGGGTTGGCAATCAGCCCCAGCATTTT; CDR3: CASSRIDRVGNQPQHF